This TCR beta chain was profiled in a study of shared clonotypes between healthy human individuals. Healthy adults negative for HIV, lacking recent acute infections or vaccinations, served as donors. All donors were Caucasian adults living in Nashville, Tennessee. Using immunoSEQ multiplex PCR, the repertoire was profiled, and TCRdb retains in-frame clones only, with some absent. The sample has about 2.3 million clones; 85% to 95% are singletons. Whole-study findings and limits: Across subsets, estimated richness was generally greater for naive than for memory populations. Rarefaction indicated that sorted-subset sequencing remained incomplete although depth was large.

V dropped 1 base and J dropped 0; count of bases not matched to a gene: 1. The CDR3 is 16 amino acids. Germline-derived CDR1 and CDR2 are SGHNT and YENEEA. This clone came up once. Its matching antigen is unknown. Other nucleotide sequences from this sample produce the same CDR3. The specimen sequenced was naive CD4+ T cells from PBMCs. Subset given: CD45RA+ positively selected. The chain employs TRBV11-3 and TRBJ2-3; TRBD2 matches 10 bases. The origin of this receptor is a man aged 18 to 35 in good health. Some clones in this sample may be carry-over from other donors' samples. DNA of the CDR3: TGTGCCAGCAGCTTAGGGACTAGCGGCAGCACAGATACGCAGTATTTT. Translated, it gives CASSLGTSGSTDTQYF.